This T cell receptor beta chain was captured by sequencing in a study of early T cells in non-severe SARS-CoV-2 infection. Overall study: Sequencing used unsorted whole-blood bulk RNA, so chains lack pairing. Study-wide points: Matching against VDJdb likely underestimated virus-specific expansions, favoring anti-spike CD8.

Trimming cost V 5 bases and J 4 bases, with 13 bases left between them. Germline CDR1 is SGHTA and CDR2 is FQGTGA. The CDR3 totals 14 residues. To note about this clonotype: Antigen specificity is unknown.

Unique molecular identifiers (one per individual cDNA molecule) were attached. TCRdb itself ran the 5' RACE reads through MiXCR, one entry per CDR3 protein. The sample holds some 56,000 distinct CDR3 sequences, about 16% seen once. This specimen was whole blood, taken at baseline. This TCR derives from an adult who was a healthcare worker with PCR-confirmed SARS-CoV-2 infection or an uninfected control (not recorded which). The chain recombines TRBV7-3 with TRBJ2-3; TRBD1 might be the D (6 bases). CDR3 in DNA: TGTGCCAGCAGCCTTCAGGGGACCGCAGATACGCAGTATTTT. This gives the protein CASSLQGTADTQYF.